The next 25 T cell receptor beta chains were all read from a single sample in a study of Graves' ophthalmopathy and Graves' hyperthyroidism. As the template, RNA transcripts were used to amplify TCR beta CDR3 regions. The first round was an RT-PCR with HTBI primers, and the second round was a multiplex PCR. From the multiplex PCR reads, TCRdb called clonotypes with MiXCR, one entry per CDR3 protein. The repertoire holds about 620,000 distinct CDR3 sequences, with 20% to 25% as singletons. Specimen: peripheral blood. These receptors came from a woman aged 18-35 years with stable Graves' hyperthyroidism. Some clones in this sample may be carry-over from other donors' samples.

This clonotype was seen repeatedly, ten times or more. The chain links TRBV20-1 to TRBJ2-7; 8 nucleotides agree with TRBD2. The CDR3 contains 14 residues. Germline loops: CDR1 DFQATT, CDR2 SNEGSKA (reference sequence). V lost 0 bases, J lost 6 bases, and 7 bases stayed unmatched. The CDR3 region is CSARDPGGPGEQYF. CDR3 DNA: TGCAGTGCTAGAGATCCGGGAGGGCCTGGCGAGCAGTACTTC.

Concerning this clonotype: The CDR3 ends on some other residue instead of the conserved phenylalanine or tryptophan, so this is likely a read error. It is unclear where the CDR3 begins or ends on the DNA, so no DNA is shown, and the CDR3 is as TCRdb lists it. The chain uses TRBV12-3 or TRBV12-4 and TRBJ1-2. The CDR3 is 14 amino acids in total, end residues counted. The CDR3: CASSLTGLTQDYIY.

This clonotype was recorded many times. The CDR3 here is CASSPSRGQGFSVANVLTF. The CDR3 coding sequence is TGTGCCAGCAGTCCTTCGAGGGGACAGGGTTTCTCTGTTGCCAACGTCCTGACTTTC. The J gene is TRBJ2-6, the V gene TRBV7-2, with TRBD1 matching 9 bases. The CDR3 is made up of 19 amino acids. The junction had 19 bases not matched to a gene; V was cut back by 6 bases and J by 7 bases. From germline, CDR1 is SGHTA and CDR2 FQGNSA.

The chain is built from TRBV4-1 and TRBJ2-1, with D tentatively TRBD2 (6 bases). The germline V gene encodes CDR1 MGHRA and CDR2 YSYEKL. The CDR3 has 17 amino acids. Trimming removed 1 base at V and 4 bases at J, with 17 bases between. CDR3 loop: CASSQGSRDFSYNEQFF. The CDR3 region has the DNA TGCGCCAGCAGCCAAGGGTCGCGGGACTTCTCTTACAATGAGCAGTTCTTC.

As for this clonotype: A much larger clone lies one base from this, so it may be a read error. The gene calls are TRBV19 and TRBJ1-5; TRBD1 is a possible D gene (5 bases). The CDR3 contains 14 residues. Germline CDR1 is LNHDA and CDR2 is SQIVND (reference sequence). The V and J ends lost 8 bases and 0 bases respectively, with 11 bases between them. In DNA form, the CDR3 reads TGTGCCAGTGGGGGAAGATATAGCAATCAGCCCCAGCATTTT. It yields the protein CASGGRYSNQPQHF.

This clonotype was detected a few times. V gene TRBV5-6 combines with J gene TRBJ2-5, with 8 bases aligning to TRBD1. CDR3 size: 15 residues. The germline gives CDR1 SGHDT, CDR2 YYEEEE. V shed 4 bases, J shed 5 bases, and the junction held 10 bases outside the gene matches. The CDR3 nucleotides read TGTGCCAGCAGCCCTGGACAGGGCCTTGTTGAGACCCAGTACTTC. It translates to CASSPGQGLVETQYF.

This rearrangement joins TRBV6-1 to TRBJ1-5, with 8 positions matching TRBD1. Germline V lookup: CDR1 MNHNS, CDR2 SASEGT. The CDR3 loop spans 14 amino acids. V lost 5 bases, J lost 9 bases, and 9 bases stayed unmatched. The CDR3 DNA follows: TGTGCCAGCAGTACCAGGGGGCGCATCCTGCCCCAGCATTTT. This gives the protein CASSTRGRILPQHF.

Many counts were recorded for this clonotype. V is TRBV20-1 and J is TRBJ1-6; D is uncertain. V lost 0 bases to trimming and J lost 8 bases, with 8 bases between them. Germline V gene lookup returns CDR1 DFQATT and CDR2 SNEGSKA (reference sequence). The CDR3 has 13 amino acids. The CDR3: CSARDFGDSPLHF. CDR3 nucleotides: TGCAGTGCTAGAGATTTCGGGGATTCACCCCTCCACTTT.

The chain employs TRBV5-1 and TRBJ1-1; no definite D call. The germline V gene encodes CDR1 SGHRS and CDR2 YFSETQ. This CDR3 comprises 15 residues. The V gene lost 1 base and the J gene lost 0 bases, with 10 bases spanning the gap. CDR3 amino acids: CASSLMASVNTEAFF. The CDR3 DNA reads TGCGCCAGCAGCTTGATGGCCTCGGTGAACACTGAAGCTTTCTTT. The full variable domain, completed using reference TRBV5-1 and TRBJ1-1, is KAGVTQTPRYLIKTRGQQVTLSCSPISGHRSVSWYQQTPGQGLQFLFEYFSETQRNKGNFPGRFSGRQFSNSRSEMNVSTLELGDSALYLCASSLMASVNTEAFFGQGTRLTVV.

Written as DNA, the CDR3 is TGTGCCAGCAGCTTATCCCACAAATACTGGACGGTAAAGAACACTGAAGCTTTCTTT. Residues: CASSLSHKYWTVKNTEAFF. The chain combines TRBV11-2 with TRBJ1-1; D call uncertain. Germline values: CDR1 SGHAT, CDR2 FQNNGV. Trimming removed 2 bases at V and 1 base at J, with 23 bases between. The CDR3 is 19 amino acids. The full variable domain, rest sourced from reference TRBV11-2 and TRBJ1-1, is EAGVAQSPRYKIIEKRQSVAFWCNPISGHATLYWYQQILGQGPKLLIQFQNNGVVDDSQLPKDRFSAERLKGVDSTLKIQPAKLEDSAVYLCASSLSHKYWTVKNTEAFFGQGTRLTVV.

This sequence joins TRBV5-6 and TRBJ2-2; no definite D call. The CDR3 sequence is 17 residues long. Per germline, CDR1 SGHDT and CDR2 YYEEEE. Trimming shortened V by 2 bases and J by 2 bases, and 16 bases separated the two germline ends. The chain's CDR3 is CASSFEAPTLNTGELFF. The CDR3 bases are TGTGCCAGCAGCTTCGAGGCGCCCACCCTTAACACCGGGGAGCTGTTTTTT.

This clonotype was seen many times. It may be a read error: a sequence one base away is much more abundant. The rearrangement uses TRBV28 and TRBJ2-5; 9 nucleotides align to TRBD1. This CDR3 has 16 amino acids. Looked up from germline, CDR1 is MDHEN and CDR2 is SYDVKM. CDR3 sequence: CASSLFGTGHQETKYF. The CDR3 nucleotides are TGTGCCAGCAGTTTATTTGGGACAGGGCACCAAGAGACCAAGTACTTC.

This chain uses TRBV27 with TRBJ2-5, with D unresolved. The CDR3 loop spans 14 amino acids. The ends were cut back, 2 bases at V and 4 bases at J, with 11 bases in the middle. Germline-derived CDR1 and CDR2 are MNHEY and SMNVEV (reference sequence). The CDR3 protein is CASSLGMRLETQYF. The CDR3 DNA is TGTGCCAGCAGTTTAGGGATGCGTTTAGAGACCCAGTACTTC.

This chain links TRBV11-1 with TRBJ2-7, with D tentatively TRBD2 (5 bases). V lost 6 bases and J lost 9, with 27 bases in between. Germline assignment: CDR1 SGHAT and CDR2 FQDESV (reference sequence). The CDR3 totals 16 residues. CDR3 nucleotides: TGTGCCAGCAGTTTCCCCCCCGGAGGTAGCGCCCCATGGCAGTACTTC. Translating gives CASSFPPGGSAPWQYF.

The chain combines TRBV25-1 with TRBJ1-1; the match to TRBD1 covers 7 bases. J gave up 12 bases and V 5 bases, and 6 bases lay outside the gene matches. Germline CDR1 and CDR2: MGHDK and SYGVNS. This CDR3 is built from 11 residues. The CDR3 coding sequence is TGTGCCAGCAGTTTGGGACAGTTAACTTTCTTT. As protein: CASSLGQLTFF.

The sample holds a few counts of this clonotype. The CDR3 nucleotides read TGTGCTAGTGCCCGACAGACCAACTCCTACGAGCAGTACTTC. This sequence encodes CASARQTNSYEQYF. This chain joins TRBV12-5 and TRBJ2-7; possible D gene TRBD1, 5 bases. Germline assignment: CDR1 LGHNT and CDR2 FRNRAP. Trimming took off 7 bases at V and 0 bases at J, with 13 bases between the two ends. CDR3 length equals 14 residues.

This clonotype appeared a single time. The chain carries TRBV6-5 and TRBJ1-1; tentative D call: TRBD1 (5 bases). Per germline, CDR1 MNHEY and CDR2 SVGAGI. CDR3 size: 14 residues. V dropped 4 bases and J dropped 4 bases, with 13 bases sitting between them. CDR3: CASSFSATVTEAFF. The CDR3, as DNA: TGTGCCAGCAGTTTTTCCGCGACAGTCACTGAAGCTTTCTTT.

At least ten counts were recorded for this clonotype. The rearrangement joins TRBV27 to TRBJ1-1, with 8 bases matching TRBD1. V shed 8 bases and J 6 bases; nucleotides not matched to a gene: 5. The CDR3 totals 12 residues. Germline V gene lookup returns CDR1 MNHEY and CDR2 SMNVEV (reference sequence). CDR3 sequence (DNA): TGTGCCAGCCAGACAGGGGAAGCTGAAGCTTTCTTT. This translates into CASQTGEAEAFF.

This clonotype occurred many times. The chain is built from TRBV30 and TRBJ1-6; possible D gene TRBD1, 6 bases. This CDR3 has 14 residues. Trimming left V 3 bases short and J 8 bases short, with 14 bases between. In germline, CDR1 is GTSNPN, CDR2 SVGIG (reference sequence). In nucleotides, the CDR3 is TGTGCCTGGAGCCCGACAGGAGGGGATTCACCCCTCCACTTT. Protein sequence: CAWSPTGGDSPLHF.

The chain uses TRBV28 and TRBJ2-7; D remains unclear. CDR1 is MDHEN and CDR2 is SYDVKM in the germline V gene. This CDR3 has 15 residues. Deletions cut 10 bases from V and 4 bases from J, with 23 bases between. As DNA, the CDR3 is TGTGCCACCATGGGATTAGACACGTACGTTTACGAGCAGTACTTC. As protein: CATMGLDTYVYEQYF.

The DNA for the CDR3 is TGTGCCACCAGTGACTCGAGACAGCACTACGAGCAGTACTTC. Protein product: CATSDSRQHYEQYF. The chain carries TRBV24-1 and TRBJ2-7, with TRBD1 as a possible D gene (5 bases). Trimming cost V 4 bases and J 3 bases, with 12 bases left between them. The CDR3 has 14 amino acids. In germline, CDR1 is KGHDR, CDR2 SFDVKD.

This clonotype was recorded a few times. This chain uses TRBV4-1 with TRBJ1-2; no clear D gene. Trimming stripped 2 bases from V and 0 bases from J, with 7 bases between. Germline CDR1 reads MGHRA; CDR2 reads YSYEKL. There are 14 residues in the CDR3. As DNA, the CDR3 is TGCGCCAGCAGCCAAAGGAGAACTAACTATGGCTACACCTTC. Its protein product is CASSQRRTNYGYTF.

The gene calls are TRBV15 and TRBJ1-6; 7 nucleotides agree with TRBD1. This CDR3 region has 13 residues. Germline V gives CDR1 LNHNV, CDR2 YYDKDF (reference sequence). The J segment lost 10 bases and the V segment lost 7 bases, leaving 7 bases of the junction unmatched. The CDR3 nucleotides are TGTGCCACCAAGGGACAGTCGGAGTCACCCCTCCACTTT. It translates to CATKGQSESPLHF.

This clonotype was seen at least ten times. The rearrangement joins TRBV6-1 to TRBJ1-1; D gene ambiguous. The CDR3 covers 13 residues. The V gene lost 7 bases and the J gene lost 4 bases, with 13 bases spanning the gap. Germline lookup yields CDR1 MNHNS and CDR2 SASEGT. The CDR3 region is CASIFAAGTEAFF. CDR3 nucleotides: TGTGCCAGCATATTTGCTGCGGGCACTGAAGCTTTCTTT.

This clonotype was found many times. The genes are TRBV30 and TRBJ1-1; D may be TRBD1 (5 bases). The CDR3 contains 14 residues. Germline V gene data show CDR1 as GTSNPN and CDR2 as SVGIG (reference sequence). Trimming cost V 5 bases and J 0 bases, with 13 bases left between them. CDR3 sequence: CAWQTVTLNTEAFF. CDR3 bases: TGTGCCTGGCAGACAGTTACTTTGAACACTGAAGCTTTCTTT. Full variable domain (remainder filled in from reference TRBV30 and TRBJ1-1): SQTIHQWPATLVQPVGSPLSLECTVEGTSNPNLYWYRQAAGRGLQLLFYSVGIGQISSEVPQNLSASRPQDRQFILSSKKLLLSDSGFYLCAWQTVTLNTEAFFGQGTRLTVV.